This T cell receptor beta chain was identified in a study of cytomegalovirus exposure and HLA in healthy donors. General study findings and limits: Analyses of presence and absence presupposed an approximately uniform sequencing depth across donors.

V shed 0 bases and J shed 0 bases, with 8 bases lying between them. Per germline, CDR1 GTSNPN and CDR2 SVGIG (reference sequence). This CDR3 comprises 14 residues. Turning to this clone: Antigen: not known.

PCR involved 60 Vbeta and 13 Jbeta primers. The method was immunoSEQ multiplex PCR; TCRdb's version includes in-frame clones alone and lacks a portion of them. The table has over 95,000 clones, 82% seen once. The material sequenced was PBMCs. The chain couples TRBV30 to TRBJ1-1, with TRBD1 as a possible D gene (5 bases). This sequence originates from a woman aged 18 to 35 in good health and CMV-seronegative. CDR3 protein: CAWSVLTVNTEAFF. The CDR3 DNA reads TGTGCCTGGAGTGTATTGACAGTGAACACTGAAGCTTTCTTT. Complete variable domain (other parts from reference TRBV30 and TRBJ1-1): SQTIHQWPATLVQPVGSPLSLECTVEGTSNPNLYWYRQAAGRGLQLLFYSVGIGQISSEVPQNLSASRPQDRQFILSSKKLLLSDSGFYLCAWSVLTVNTEAFFGQGTRLTVV.